The 28 T cell receptor beta chains presented below share a single source sample, sequenced in a study of shared clonotypes between healthy human individuals. The method was immunoSEQ multiplex PCR; TCRdb's version includes in-frame clones alone and lacks a portion of them. The table shows about 1 million clones, with 60% to 80% occurring only once. The material sequenced was memory CD4+ T cells sorted from blood. Subset in this sample: CD45RA-negative fraction. The origin of the receptors is a man younger than 35 in good health.

V usage is TRBV27 and J usage is TRBJ2-7; possibly TRBD2 for D (6 bases). This CDR3 spans 15 amino acids. The V gene's germline CDR1 is MNHEY and CDR2 SMNVEV (reference sequence). V shed 5 bases and J shed 2 bases, with 16 bases lying between them. The CDR3, as DNA: TGTGCCAGCAGTACTATAACTAGCCGGACCTACGAGCAGTACTTC. Translated: CASSTITSRTYEQYF.

The chain recombines TRBV18 with TRBJ2-7, with D possibly TRBD1 on 5 matching bases. Germline CDR1 is KGHSH and CDR2 is LQKENI. Trimming removed 0 bases at V and 0 bases at J, with 15 bases between. The CDR3 loop spans 17 amino acids. The CDR3 region is CASSPPFQGASSYEQYF. Written as DNA, the CDR3 is TGTGCCAGCTCACCACCGTTTCAAGGGGCTTCCTCCTACGAGCAGTACTTC.

The chain recombines TRBV6-5 with TRBJ1-4; a possible D gene is TRBD1 (5 bases). V was pared by 5 bases and J by 7 bases, with 17 bases between. CDR3 length: 15 amino acids. Germline CDR1 and CDR2: MNHEY and SVGAGI. CDR3 DNA: TGTGCCAGCAGTAAAAAGGACACCCCAATTGAAAAACTGTTTTTT. Its translation: CASSKKDTPIEKLFF.

V gene TRBV7-2 combines with J gene TRBJ1-4; D may be TRBD1 (5 bases). This CDR3 has 16 residues. Trimming pared 1 base from V and 5 bases from J, leaving 14 bases between. CDR1 is SGHTA, CDR2 FQGNSA, per germline. The CDR3 reads CASSLGGAGVNEKLFF. The CDR3 DNA reads as TGTGCCAGCAGCTTAGGAGGGGCCGGGGTAAATGAAAAACTGTTTTTT.

This clone is termed large (0.1 to 1%). At the DNA level, this CDR3 is encoded by other sequences in the same sample as well. The V gene is TRBV6-4, the J gene TRBJ2-2, with TRBD2 identical over 9 bases. The trim removed 3 bases at V and 6 bases at J, leaving 8 bases unmatched. The CDR3 is 16 amino acids. Germline CDR1 reads MRHNA; CDR2 reads SNTAGT. CDR3 in amino acids: CASSETGGGASGELFF. CDR3 in DNA: TGTGCCAGCAGTGAGACTGGCGGGGGGGCCTCCGGGGAGCTGTTTTTT.

A remark on this clone: The same CDR3 arises from other DNA sequences in this sample as well. DNA for the CDR3: TGTGCCAGCTCCCCTGGGAGAGGGGAGACCCAGTACTTC. It codes for CASSPGRGETQYF. V usage is TRBV18 and J usage is TRBJ2-5; possible D gene TRBD2, 5 bases. This CDR3 is built from 13 residues. Germline values: CDR1 KGHSH, CDR2 LQKENI. Trimming pared 6 bases from V and 5 bases from J, leaving 13 bases between.

This chain joins TRBV2 and TRBJ2-6; D not certain. Germline-derived CDR1 and CDR2 are SNHLY and FYNNEI. V gave up 3 bases and J gave up 0 bases, with 9 bases separating them. This CDR3 spans 16 amino acids. CDR3 amino acids: CASSETAPSGANVLTF. Here the CDR3 DNA reads TGTGCCAGCAGTGAGACTGCACCCTCTGGGGCCAACGTCCTGACTTTC.

This clone has only a few counts. V usage is TRBV7-2 and J usage is TRBJ1-1, with a possible D match to TRBD1 (5 bases). Germline lookup yields CDR1 SGHTA and CDR2 FQGNSA. The V end lost 5 bases, the J end lost 4 bases, and 14 bases lay between the germline ends. This CDR3 spans 14 amino acids. CDR3 DNA sequence: TGTGCCAGCAGCCCCCCGGGGGGTCTCACTGAAGCTTTCTTT. Its protein product is CASSPPGGLTEAFF.

The chain employs TRBV6-6 and TRBJ1-6; 7 bases align to TRBD1. Trimming cost V 6 bases and J 13 bases; bases outside gene matches: 6. There are 12 residues in the CDR3. Germline CDR1 reads MNHNY; CDR2 reads SVGAGI (reference sequence). CDR3: CASSQGGFPLHF. As DNA, the CDR3 is TGTGCCAGCAGCCAAGGGGGCTTTCCCCTCCACTTT.

V usage is TRBV30 and J usage is TRBJ2-5; perhaps D is TRBD1 or TRBD2 (5 bases each). The ends were cut back, 1 base at V and 5 bases at J, with 14 bases in the middle. The germline CDR1 and CDR2 sequences are GTSNPN and SVGIG (reference sequence). CDR3 length: 14 residues. The CDR3 region has the DNA TGTGCCTGGAGTGGGGGGAATAAGGGGGAGACCCAGTACTTC. Its translation is CAWSGGNKGETQYF.

J is TRBJ2-2 and V is TRBV30; 11 bases fit TRBD2. This CDR3 spans 16 amino acids. Germline loops: CDR1 GTSNPN, CDR2 SVGIG (reference sequence). After removal of 1 base from V and 7 bases from J, the junction contained 8 bases not matched to a gene. Written as DNA, the CDR3 is TGTGCCTGGAGTGGACTAGCGGGATATAAGGGCGGGGAGCTGTTTTTT. Translated: CAWSGLAGYKGGELFF.

V gene TRBV18 combines with J gene TRBJ2-7; 7 bases align to TRBD2. Germline CDR1 KGHSH, CDR2 LQKENI. J lost 0 bases, V lost 3 bases, and 8 bases had no gene match. The CDR3 loop spans 16 amino acids. Here the CDR3 reads CASSPNGGSRSYEQYF. CDR3 coding DNA: TGTGCCAGCTCACCGAACGGGGGGTCACGCTCCTACGAGCAGTACTTC.

The rearrangement links TRBV5-1 to TRBJ1-1; D perhaps matches TRBD1 (6 bases). CDR3 length: 15 amino acids. V lost 4 bases and J 4 bases, leaving 17 bases between the germline ends. Germline V lookup: CDR1 SGHRS, CDR2 YFSETQ. In nucleotides, the CDR3 is TGCGCCAGCAGCCTCTGGACAGCATCGGGCACTGAAGCTTTCTTT. Translated: CASSLWTASGTEAFF.

This rearrangement joins TRBV12-5 to TRBJ2-7; D is ambiguous. The CDR3 is made up of 16 amino acids. V was cut by 0 bases and J by 3 bases, with 15 bases left in between. The germline gives CDR1 LGHNT, CDR2 FRNRAP. As DNA, the CDR3 is TGTGCTAGTGGTTTGGTTTGTCTATCGACGGTCTACGAGCAGTACTTC. Residues: CASGLVCLSTVYEQYF.

J is TRBJ1-6 and V is TRBV6-1; D perhaps matches TRBD1 (6 bases). V was pared by 3 bases and J by 7 bases, with 13 bases between. This CDR3 has 15 amino acids. Germline CDR1 and CDR2: MNHNS and SASEGT. In DNA form, the CDR3 reads TGTGCCAGCAGTGAGGCGACAGGCCGCAATTCACCCCTCCACTTT. It encodes CASSEATGRNSPLHF.

The rearrangement uses TRBV5-1 and TRBJ2-3; no clear D gene. Trimming removed 7 bases at V and 0 bases at J, with 15 bases between. CDR1 is SGHRS and CDR2 is YFSETQ in the germline V gene. This CDR3 is 15 amino acids long. CDR3: CASASSLSSTDTQYF. In DNA, the CDR3 is TGCGCCAGCGCCTCCTCTCTGTCTAGCACAGATACGCAGTATTTT. Based on the CDR3 plus reference TRBV5-1 and TRBJ2-3, the full variable domain is KAGVTQTPRYLIKTRGQQVTLSCSPISGHRSVSWYQQTPGQGLQFLFEYFSETQRNKGNFPGRFSGRQFSNSRSEMNVSTLELGDSALYLCASASSLSSTDTQYFGPGTRLTVL.

This clone was seen many times. J is TRBJ1-1 and V is TRBV19, with D perhaps matching TRBD1 (6 bases). The germline gives CDR1 LNHDA, CDR2 SQIVND (reference sequence). The CDR3 is 15 amino acids. V was pared by 4 bases and J by 12 bases, with 24 bases between. CDR3 coding DNA: TGTGCCAGTAGTACCCGAGGAGGAGCGGACAGCGCGACTTTCTTT. This codes for CASSTRGGADSATFF.

A few counts support this clone. The same CDR3 arises from other DNA sequences in this sample as well. The chain combines TRBV5-1 with TRBJ1-2, with TRBD1 identical over 8 bases. CDR3 size: 15 residues. J lost 2 bases, V lost 4 bases, and 7 bases had no gene match. CDR1 SGHRS and CDR2 YFSETQ come from the germline V gene. The CDR3 reads CASSTGTGGNYGYTF. The CDR3 nucleotides are TGCGCCAGCAGCACCGGGACAGGCGGCAACTATGGCTACACCTTC.

This clone came up a few times. This chain uses TRBV4-3 with TRBJ2-1; D is unclear. This CDR3 has 15 amino acids. Trimming left V 0 bases short and J 6 bases short, with 12 bases between. Germline loops: CDR1 LGHNA, CDR2 YSLEER. The CDR3 DNA follows: TGCGCCAGCAGCCAAGATAATATAGTAAGCAATGAGCAGTTCTTC. Translated, it gives CASSQDNIVSNEQFF.

V is TRBV5-4 and J is TRBJ2-1; 12 positions agree with TRBD2. Germline loops: CDR1 SGHNT, CDR2 YYREEE (reference sequence). Germline trimming cut 4 bases from V and 8 bases from J; bases unmatched to any gene: 7. The CDR3 runs 15 residues. This CDR3 reads CASSVTSGSQHEQFF. The CDR3 DNA follows: TGTGCCAGCAGCGTGACTAGCGGGAGTCAGCATGAGCAGTTCTTC. The full variable domain, rest sourced from reference TRBV5-4 and TRBJ2-1, is ETGVTQSPTHLIKTRGQQVTLRCSSQSGHNTVSWYQQALGQGPQFIFQYYREEENGRGNFPPRFSGLQFPNYSSELNVNALELDDSALYLCASSVTSGSQHEQFFGPGTRLTVL.

The chain couples TRBV28 to TRBJ1-1, with TRBD1 matching 8 bases. The CDR3 loop spans 14 amino acids. The J segment lost 8 bases and the V segment lost 4 bases, leaving 9 bases of the junction unmatched. Germline CDR1 is MDHEN and CDR2 is SYDVKM. As DNA, the CDR3 is TGTGCCAGCAGTTGGGTAATCGACAGGGGAGAAGCTTTCTTT. Residues: CASSWVIDRGEAFF.

The chain carries TRBV29-1 and TRBJ2-5; TRBD2 aligns across 7 bases. The length of the CDR3 is 12 residues. In germline, CDR1 is SQVTM, CDR2 ANQGSEA. After removal of 3 bases from V and 7 bases from J, the junction contained 5 bases not matched to a gene. The CDR3 DNA reads as TGCAGCGTTGATGGGGGGGAGGGGACCCAGTACTTC. This gives the protein CSVDGGEGTQYF.

This rearrangement joins TRBV5-1 to TRBJ1-2; D is possibly TRBD1 (5 bases). The V gene's germline CDR1 is SGHRS and CDR2 YFSETQ. With 4 bases removed from V and 6 bases from J, the gap between germline ends came to 16 bases. The CDR3 runs to 14 residues. CDR3 loop: CASSPTGQGNGYTF. For the CDR3, the DNA is TGCGCCAGCAGCCCGACTGGGCAGGGAAATGGCTACACCTTC. Combining the CDR3 with reference TRBV5-1 and TRBJ1-2 gives the whole variable domain KAGVTQTPRYLIKTRGQQVTLSCSPISGHRSVSWYQQTPGQGLQFLFEYFSETQRNKGNFPGRFSGRQFSNSRSEMNVSTLELGDSALYLCASSPTGQGNGYTFGSGTRLTVV.

J is TRBJ2-1 and V is TRBV7-2; TRBD2 agrees at 10 bases. The CDR3 covers 15 residues. Trimming at V came to 0 bases and at J to 8 bases, leaving 4 bases not matched to a gene. Germline V gene data show CDR1 as SGHTA and CDR2 as FQGNSA. The chain's CDR3 is CASSLAGTSVHEQFF. The DNA for the CDR3 is TGTGCCAGCAGCTTAGCCGGGACTAGCGTACATGAGCAGTTCTTC.

V and J are TRBV5-1 and TRBJ2-1; the match to TRBD2 covers 10 bases. The ends lost 3 bases at V and 2 bases at J; junction bases unmatched: 2. Germline values: CDR1 SGHRS, CDR2 YFSETQ. CDR3 length: 15 residues. CDR3 in DNA: TGCGCCAGCAGCTGGAGCGGGGGGGCCTACAATGAGCAGTTCTTC. Protein: CASSWSGGAYNEQFF.

The chain employs TRBV5-1 and TRBJ2-5; TRBD2 aligns across 9 bases. Germline-derived CDR1 and CDR2 are SGHRS and YFSETQ. CDR3 size: 14 residues. V gave up 4 bases and J gave up 5 bases; unmatched junction bases: 6. The CDR3 reads CASSVSGGQETQYF. The CDR3 bases are TGCGCCAGCAGCGTCAGCGGGGGGCAGGAGACCCAGTACTTC.

A note on this clone: The sample holds other DNA sequences that translate to the same CDR3. CDR3 sequence reads: CASSSTGGDYGYTF. The CDR3, as DNA: TGCGCCAGCAGCTCCACAGGGGGGGACTATGGCTACACCTTC. The genes are TRBV5-1 and TRBJ1-2; TRBD1 agrees at 8 bases. Germline loops: CDR1 SGHRS, CDR2 YFSETQ. Unmatched junction bases numbered 4, after V lost 3 bases and J lost 3 bases. This CDR3 spans 14 amino acids.

This chain uses TRBV9 with TRBJ1-2; TRBD1 aligns across 9 bases. Germline lookup yields CDR1 SGDLS and CDR2 YYNGEE. The CDR3 runs to 15 residues. The J segment lost 2 bases and the V segment lost 2 bases, leaving 4 bases of the junction unmatched. CDR3 sequence (DNA): TGTGCCAGCAGCGTCGGGACAGGGTACAACTATGGCTACACCTTC. Its translation: CASSVGTGYNYGYTF.